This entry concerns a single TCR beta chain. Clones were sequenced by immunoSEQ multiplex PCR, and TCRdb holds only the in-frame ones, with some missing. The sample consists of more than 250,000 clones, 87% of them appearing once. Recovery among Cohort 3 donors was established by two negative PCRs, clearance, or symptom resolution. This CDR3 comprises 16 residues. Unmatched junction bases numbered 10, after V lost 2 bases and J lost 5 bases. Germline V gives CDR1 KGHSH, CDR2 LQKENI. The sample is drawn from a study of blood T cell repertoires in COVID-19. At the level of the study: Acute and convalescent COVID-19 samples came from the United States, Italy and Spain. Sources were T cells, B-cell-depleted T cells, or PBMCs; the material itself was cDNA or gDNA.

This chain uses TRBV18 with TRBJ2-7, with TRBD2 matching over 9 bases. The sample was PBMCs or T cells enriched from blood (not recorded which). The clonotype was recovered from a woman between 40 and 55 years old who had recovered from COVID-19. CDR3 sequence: CASSPGGREGLHEQYF. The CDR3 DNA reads TGTGCCAGCTCACCAGGCGGGCGGGAGGGCCTTCACGAGCAGTACTTC.